The present entry profiles one T cell receptor beta chain with its context. Its antigen is as yet unknown. PCR employed 60 Vbeta and 13 Jbeta primers. The repertoire was sequenced with immunoSEQ multiplex PCR; TCRdb's copy has only in-frame clones and lacks some. This sample yields 150,000 to 200,000 clones, of which roughly 80% are seen a single time; around 6% belongs to the top ten. CDR1 is SGHTS, CDR2 YDEGEE, per germline. CDR3 length: 16 amino acids. The V segment lost 0 bases and the J segment 4 bases; nucleotides outside the gene matches: 9. The sample originates from a study of cytomegalovirus exposure and HLA in healthy donors. Study-wide findings and caveats: The study assumed roughly uniform donor sequencing depth for presence/absence analyses. HLA allele associations emerged for roughly 17,000 TCR beta sequences in a later analysis, at 0.05 false discovery rate. A later analysis reportedly found that, within productive TCRs, an Asian-associated ancestry cluster had fewer N-insertions than the mean observed across the approximately 700 donors. Cytomegalovirus status was reportedly diagnosed by the classifier with high specificity and sensitivity.

Sequences were obtained from PBMCs. The chain carries TRBV5-8 and TRBJ1-1; 7 nucleotides match TRBD1. The origin of this receptor is a woman between 50 and 59 years old in good health and CMV-seropositive. Written as DNA, the CDR3 is TGTGCCAGCAGCTTGGTCTCCAATAACAGGGGCACTGAAGCTTTCTTT. Residues: CASSLVSNNRGTEAFF.